This record concerns one TCR beta chain sequence. The clone's antigen remains unknown. Base-call qualities are not available, and no considerably larger clone is one nucleotide away. The CDR3 regions of human TCRbeta chains were analyzed by immunosequencing. As for how the authors treated the data: Repertoire TCRs were checked for matches against a reference library of SARS-CoV-2-specific TCRs that had been generated using the MIRA antigen-specificity platform. Breadth was defined as the fraction of unique TCRs that were SARS-CoV-2-associated. Depth was defined as the fraction of total T cells that were SARS-CoV-2-associated. Using the MIRA data, each spike-specific TCR was assigned both to the spike region to which the TCR was reactive and to a CD4 or CD8 class. Log10-transformed breadth and depth values were compared by one-way ANOVA with Sidak's multiple comparisons tests. TCRdb's version of the immuneACCESS table is confined to in-frame rearrangements and falls short of the full clone set. An unresolved V gene accounts for under half of the shortfall where checked; the remainder is of unknown origin. That table supplies the V and J calls and clone size; D and trimming were determined from the DNA. Across this sample there are 110,000 or so clones, with approximately 85% seen only once. Clones ranked in the top ten supply 9% to 9.5% of the sample.

The CDR3 sequence holds 15 residues, the cysteine and phenylalanine included. The DNA shown is the 45-base CDR3, in frame from base 1. From the germline V gene, CDR1 is SGHDT and CDR2 is YYEEEE. At the junction V is shortened by 6 bases and J by 6 bases, with 18 bases in between. This specimen belongs to a study of T cell responses to AZD1222 COVID-19 vaccine (dated by TCRdb to about 2021). Context from the whole study: AZD1222 recipients given second doses at about 4 weeks or at about 12 weeks were pooled, since spike-specific TCR depth and breadth were not found to differ between the two schedules. Trial participants were enrolled by age into 18-55, 56-69 and 70-plus year subgroups, with roughly 150, 30 and 60 TCR-sequenced participants respectively. A total of just over 230 trial participants underwent TCR sequencing, of whom more than 200 had received two doses of AZD1222 and around 26 had received two doses of the MenACWY control vaccine. Broader findings and caveats from the paper: After two AZD1222 doses, both the breadth and the depth of spike-specific TCRs were significantly higher than at day 0 and than in MenACWY recipients. Reportedly, close to half of the unique spike-specific TCRs recognized epitopes lying outside the regions that are mutated in the B.1.351 and B.1.1.7 variants. The 56-69-year group was small, and its depth increase did not reach significance, likely because of low power. Participants were mostly white British, with more females than males. The authors suggested clonal diversity may have been underestimated. The whole spike protein was spanned by vaccine-associated CD4 TCRs, and dominant responses were seen in regions 160-218 and 743-854. Because no day 14 peak-response samples were available, repertoires were characterized only after the peak T cell response. Conclusions about previously exposed vaccinees are limited because only a handful of AZD1222 recipients were SARS-CoV-2 seropositive at baseline.

In the paper's terms, the time point label means: baseline before first vaccination. Vaccinee samples came from UK trials COV001 and COV002, including a single-blind randomized controlled phase 2/3 trial of AZD1222 (ChAdOx1 nCoV-19) in healthy adults. For TCRbeta chain sequencing, PBMC samples from trial participants were taken at day 0 and at day 28 after the second dose. Specimen: peripheral blood, collected on day 0 of AZD1222 vaccination. The rearranged chain carries TRBV5-6 and TRBJ2-2; the D gene is perhaps TRBD2, on 6 matching bases. The receptor was derived from an adult in good health. The CDR3 protein sequence reads: CASNTGGTPAGELFF. In nucleotides, the sequence is TGTGCCAGCAACACTGGAGGGACGCCCGCCGGGGAGCTGTTTTTT.